This T cell receptor beta chain is drawn from a study of cytomegalovirus exposure and HLA in healthy donors. Study-level information: Early released data had about 85 million unique TCRs, all coming from HLA-typed donors.

The PCR made use of 60 Vbeta and 13 Jbeta primers. Measured with immunoSEQ multiplex PCR; TCRdb has only the in-frame clones, and not every one. The sample includes fewer than 200,000 clones, 55% to 70% of them seen just once. A note on this clone: Its antigen is currently unknown.

Findings and limits, study-wide: The classifier reportedly diagnosed cytomegalovirus status with high sensitivity and specificity. Usually a TCR sequence was rare, but some public TCRs were found in many donors.

Donors sampled were nominally healthy, though unrecorded immune exposures were likely. This receptor was obtained from a woman aged 40 to 49 in good health and CMV-seropositive. Material for sequencing was PBMCs.

The CDR3 here is CASIHPPGTEAFF. The CDR3 nucleotides are TGTGCCAGCATACACCCCCCGGGGACTGAAGCTTTCTTT. This chain uses TRBV6-1 with TRBJ1-1; unclear D gene. CDR1 and CDR2 (germline): MNHNS, SASEGT. The CDR3 has 13 residues. Trimming pared 7 bases from V and 5 bases from J, leaving 14 bases between.